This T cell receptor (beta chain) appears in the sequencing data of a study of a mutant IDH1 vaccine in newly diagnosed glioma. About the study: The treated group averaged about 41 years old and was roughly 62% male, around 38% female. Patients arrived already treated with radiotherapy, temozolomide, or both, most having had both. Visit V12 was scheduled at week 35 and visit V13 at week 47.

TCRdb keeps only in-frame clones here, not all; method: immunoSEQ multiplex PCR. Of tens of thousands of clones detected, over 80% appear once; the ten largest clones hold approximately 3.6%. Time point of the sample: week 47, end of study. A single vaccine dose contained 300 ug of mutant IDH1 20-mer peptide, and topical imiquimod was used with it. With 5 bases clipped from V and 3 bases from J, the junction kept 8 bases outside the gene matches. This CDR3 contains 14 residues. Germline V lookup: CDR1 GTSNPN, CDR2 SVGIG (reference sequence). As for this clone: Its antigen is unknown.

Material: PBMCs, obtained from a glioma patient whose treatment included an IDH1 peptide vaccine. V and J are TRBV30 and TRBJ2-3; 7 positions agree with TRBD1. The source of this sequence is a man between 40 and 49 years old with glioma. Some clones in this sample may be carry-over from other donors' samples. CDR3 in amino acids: CAWGPGQITDTQYF. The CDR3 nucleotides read TGTGCCTGGGGGCCGGGACAGATAACAGATACGCAGTATTTT.